Listed here are 26 T cell receptor beta chains from one sample, sequenced in a study of neurological immune-mediated disorders. Each CDR3 protein is one row after TCRdb ran MiXCR on the 5' RACE reads. The sample yields fewer than 90,000 distinct CDR3 sequences, about 9.4% seen once. What was sequenced was PBMCs. The receptor source for this set is a middle-aged man in good health.

This clonotype was seen repeatedly, ten times or more. This chain uses TRBV6-1 with TRBJ1-5; D possibly corresponds to TRBD1 (6 bases). Germline assignment: CDR1 MNHNS and CDR2 SASEGT. The ends were cut back, 6 bases at V and 2 bases at J, with 20 bases in the middle. This CDR3 spans 17 amino acids. The CDR3 coding sequence is TGTGCCAGCAGCGTCGGGCAGGGGCATCCGCGCAATCAGCCCCAGCATTTT. Its protein is CASSVGQGHPRNQPQHF.

This clonotype was found many times. This rearrangement joins TRBV7-3 to TRBJ2-1; D remains unclear. V lost 8 bases and J 0 bases, leaving 11 bases between the germline ends. Germline CDR1 is SGHTA and CDR2 is FQGTGA. CDR3 length: 14 residues. Here the CDR3 reads CASGLSSSYNEQFF. The CDR3 DNA reads TGTGCCAGCGGCCTGAGTAGCTCCTACAATGAGCAGTTCTTC.

This clonotype was recorded many times. The chain joins TRBV29-1 to TRBJ2-1; 8 nucleotides match TRBD2. This CDR3 contains 15 residues. Looked up from germline, CDR1 is SQVTM and CDR2 is ANQGSEA. V shed 3 bases, J shed 7 bases, and the junction held 11 bases outside the gene matches. CDR3 residues: CSVERPGGIGNEQFF. CDR3 coding DNA: TGCAGCGTTGAGCGGCCGGGGGGGATCGGAAATGAGCAGTTCTTC.

The sample holds many counts of this clonotype. The V call is TRBV20-1, the J call TRBJ2-1, with TRBD2 matching over 9 bases. V was clipped by 1 base and J by 4 bases; unmatched bases: 11. Germline values: CDR1 DFQATT, CDR2 SNEGSKA (reference sequence). This CDR3 has 17 residues. The CDR3 DNA reads TGCAGTGCTAGAGCCCTGCAGGGACTAGCTGATTACAATGAGCAGTTCTTC. It translates to CSARALQGLADYNEQFF.

Remarks on this clonotype: The DNA is left out, because the CDR3 cannot be placed on it with certainty; the CDR3 is given as TCRdb lists it. This chain connects TRBV7-8 to TRBJ2-5; the D call TRBD2 from the table was never checked on the DNA. The CDR3 is 19 amino acids long, termini counted. The germline gives CDR1 SGHVS, CDR2 FQNEAQ. The CDR3 region is CASSFYICSASSREETQYF.

This clonotype was seen many times. The rearrangement joins TRBV5-1 to TRBJ1-5; D is unresolved. The CDR3 extends over 14 amino acids. The germline CDR1 and CDR2 sequences are SGHRS and YFSETQ. V was pared by 0 bases and J by 2 bases, with 6 bases between. CDR3 amino acids: CASSLGSGNQPQHF. As DNA, the CDR3 is TGCGCCAGCAGCTTGGGAAGTGGCAATCAGCCCCAGCATTTT.

At least ten counts were recorded for this clonotype. This chain connects TRBV5-1 to TRBJ1-2, with no clear D. CDR3 length equals 12 residues. V was trimmed by 5 bases and J by 8 bases, leaving 13 bases between them. The V gene's germline CDR1 is SGHRS and CDR2 YFSETQ. CDR3 bases: TGCGCCAGCAGTGACACAAGTGGCGGCTACACCTTC. It codes for CASSDTSGGYTF.

This clonotype was recorded many times. The chain employs TRBV10-2 and TRBJ2-6; D not certain. The CDR3 has 16 residues. Germline-derived CDR1 and CDR2 are WSHSY and SAAADI. V lost 10 bases to trimming and J lost 2 bases, with 18 bases between them. Here the CDR3 reads CATLGPNRAGANVLTF. The DNA for the CDR3 is TGCGCCACCTTGGGCCCCAACCGAGCTGGGGCCAACGTCCTGACTTTC.

DNA of the CDR3: TGTGCCACCAGTGATTTTTCGCGGGAGGAGAATGAGCAGTTCTTC. Its protein is CATSDFSREENEQFF. The chain employs TRBV24-1 and TRBJ2-1; 8 bases match TRBD2. CDR3 length: 15 residues. CDR1 and CDR2 from the germline V gene are KGHDR and SFDVKD. J lost 7 bases, V lost 1 base, and 5 bases had no gene match.

This clonotype was counted at least ten times. The rearrangement joins TRBV7-2 to TRBJ2-5; TRBD2 agrees at 11 bases. The CDR3 has 15 residues. V was pared by 3 bases and J by 5 bases, with 5 bases of the junction left unmatched. Germline CDR1 SGHTA, CDR2 FQGNSA. The CDR3 DNA follows: TGTGCCAGCAGCTTTAGCGGGGGGGCAATGGAGACCCAGTACTTC. This translates into CASSFSGGAMETQYF.

This clonotype came up many times. The chain has TRBV20-1 and TRBJ2-7, with 9 bases matching TRBD1. After removal of 2 bases from V and 3 bases from J, the junction contained 5 bases not matched to a gene. Per the germline V gene, CDR1 is DFQATT and CDR2 is SNEGSKA (reference sequence). This CDR3 region has 14 residues. CDR3 amino acids: CSARNLGQGYEQYF. For the CDR3, the DNA is TGCAGTGCTAGAAACCTGGGACAGGGCTACGAGCAGTACTTC.

Concerning this clonotype: This clone may be a read error of a much larger clone one base away. This chain links TRBV28 with TRBJ2-7; 8 bases are shared with TRBD1. This CDR3 is built from 15 residues. Germline trimming cut 10 bases from V and 7 bases from J; bases unmatched to any gene: 18. Per the germline V gene, CDR1 is MDHEN and CDR2 is SYDVKM. The CDR3 nucleotides are TGTGCCAACAGGGGGTCTAGCCCTGCCCTAGTGGAGCAGTACTTC. Translated, it gives CANRGSSPALVEQYF.

As concerns this clonotype: An end of the junction does not agree with germline; a read error may underlie this. The J gene is TRBJ2-7, the V gene TRBV11-2, with a tentative D call TRBD1 (6 bases). This CDR3 is 14 amino acids long. Germline CDR1 reads SGHAT; CDR2 reads FQNNGV. The CDR3 region has the DNA TGTGCCAGCAGCCACTGGGACACCTCCTACGAGCAGTACTTT. Encoded protein: CASSHWDTSYEQYF.

This clonotype was picked up many times. The chain uses TRBV5-8 and TRBJ2-5, with 10 bases lining up with TRBD2. Per germline, CDR1 SGHTS and CDR2 YDEGEE. The CDR3 is 16 residues long. Trimming cost V 4 bases and J 4 bases; bases outside gene matches: 10. The CDR3 nucleotides are TGTGCCAGCAGCACGGGGACAGCGGGAGGGCCAGAGACCCAGTACTTC. Translated: CASSTGTAGGPETQYF.

Many counts were recorded for this clonotype. J is TRBJ2-1 and V is TRBV5-1; 8 bases are a match to TRBD1. This CDR3 region has 16 residues. The trim removed 0 bases at V and 8 bases at J, leaving 10 bases unmatched. From germline, CDR1 is SGHRS and CDR2 YFSETQ. The CDR3, as DNA: TGCGCCAGCAGCTTGGGAGACAGGGGTCCGGGGGATGAGCAGTTCTTC. Its protein is CASSLGDRGPGDEQFF.

This chain uses TRBV10-2 with TRBJ2-5; TRBD1 agrees at 11 bases. From germline, CDR1 is WSHSY and CDR2 SAAADI. CDR3 length: 16 amino acids. Trimming took 4 bases from V and 4 from J; bases not matched to a gene: 8. The CDR3 loop reads CASSGLGTGGGETQYF. For the CDR3, the DNA is TGCGCCAGCAGTGGGTTGGGGACAGGGGGAGGAGAGACCCAGTACTTC.

This clonotype was counted ten times or more. This rearrangement joins TRBV24-1 to TRBJ2-5, with D maybe TRBD2 (5 bases). Per germline, CDR1 KGHDR and CDR2 SFDVKD. The CDR3 is 17 amino acids. V lost 8 bases and J lost 2, with 23 bases in between. The chain's CDR3 is CATTDPVSTRFQETQYF. DNA of the CDR3: TGTGCCACCACCGATCCCGTGTCTACTAGGTTTCAAGAGACCCAGTACTTC.

About this clonotype: A much more abundant neighbour one base away suggests this may be a read error. The J gene is TRBJ1-2, the V gene TRBV29-1; D remains unclear. The CDR3 length is 13 residues. Trimming stripped 6 bases from V and 12 bases from J, with 23 bases between. Germline assignment: CDR1 SQVTM and CDR2 ANQGSEA. The CDR3 sequence: CSVVEEGAGGDTF. In nucleotides, the CDR3 is TGCAGCGTCGTAGAGGAGGGAGCGGGAGGCGACACCTTC. The full variable domain, with the rest looked up from reference TRBV29-1 and TRBJ1-2, is SAVISQKPSRDICQRGTSLTIQCQVDSQVTMMFWYRQQPGQSLTLIATANQGSEATYESGFVIDKFPISRPNLTFSTLTVSNMSPEDSSIYLCSVVEEGAGGDTFGSGTRLTVV.

Many counts were recorded for this clonotype. This chain links TRBV7-3 with TRBJ2-1; 7 bases align to TRBD1. This CDR3 has 15 amino acids. Unmatched junction bases numbered 11, after V lost 5 bases and J lost 7 bases. From germline, CDR1 is SGHTA and CDR2 FQGTGA. DNA of the CDR3: TGTGCCAGCAGCCACAGAGGGGGCCCTCGGAATGAGCAGTTCTTC. Its protein is CASSHRGGPRNEQFF.

Ten or more counts support this clonotype. This chain uses TRBV5-1 with TRBJ2-7; 7 bases agree with TRBD1. Germline V lookup: CDR1 SGHRS, CDR2 YFSETQ. Trimming cost V 3 bases and J 5 bases; bases outside gene matches: 8. The CDR3 length is 14 residues. CDR3 DNA sequence: TGCGCCAGCAGCTCCCCGGGCAGGGGGAACGAGCAGTACTTC. As protein: CASSSPGRGNEQYF.

This clonotype has at least ten counts. V is TRBV20-1 and J is TRBJ2-5, with 7 bases identical to TRBD1. CDR1 and CDR2 from the germline V gene are DFQATT and SNEGSKA (reference sequence). The J segment lost 4 bases and the V segment lost 0 bases, leaving 11 bases of the junction unmatched. CDR3 length: 16 amino acids. The CDR3 DNA reads TGCAGTGCTAGAGATCCTGGGAGACAGGGTCGAGAGACCCAGTACTTC. Its translation: CSARDPGRQGRETQYF.

This clonotype has ten or more counts. The chain has TRBV9 and TRBJ2-5; no clear D. Germline lookup yields CDR1 SGDLS and CDR2 YYNGEE. The V and J ends lost 0 bases and 7 bases respectively, with 13 bases between them. The CDR3 loop spans 14 amino acids. The CDR3 DNA sequence: TGTGCCAGCAGCGTAGGATCCGCTAGAGTGACCCAGTACTTC. Translation: CASSVGSARVTQYF.

This clonotype was counted between two and nine times. The rearrangement uses TRBV29-1 and TRBJ2-3, with D tentatively TRBD2 (6 bases). With 4 bases removed from V and 2 bases from J, the gap between germline ends came to 10 bases. Germline CDR1 and CDR2: SQVTM and ANQGSEA. This CDR3 region has 13 residues. Here the CDR3 DNA reads TGCAGCGTTGGAGCTAGCGCCACAGATACGCAGTATTTT. The encoded protein is CSVGASATDTQYF.

There are many counts of this clonotype. This chain joins TRBV6-1 and TRBJ2-2, with D uncertain. CDR1 is MNHNS and CDR2 is SASEGT in the germline V gene. This CDR3 spans 15 amino acids. Between the trimmed V and J ends, which lost 3 bases and 4 bases, there was a span of 12 bases. CDR3 in DNA: TGTGCCAGCAGTGAGACCCCCACAAGCACCGGGGAGCTGTTTTTT. It specifies CASSETPTSTGELFF.

This clonotype has ten or more counts. This CDR3 reads CAVTIGVISTDTQYF. In DNA form, the CDR3 reads TGTGCCGTAACTATAGGGGTTATTAGCACAGATACGCAGTATTTT. The gene calls are TRBV10-3 and TRBJ2-3; D possibly corresponds to TRBD1 (5 bases). CDR1 and CDR2 (germline): ENHRY, SYGVKD. The CDR3 runs to 15 residues. V lost 11 bases, J lost 0 bases, and 18 bases lay in between.

A few counts support this clonotype. The chain recombines TRBV18 with TRBJ1-2; no definite D call. Trimming pared 0 bases from V and 2 bases from J, leaving 10 bases between. CDR1 and CDR2 from the germline V gene are KGHSH and LQKENI. The CDR3 has 15 residues. CDR3 amino acids: CASSPPLGRNYGYTF. CDR3 coding DNA: TGTGCCAGCTCACCACCTTTGGGAAGAAACTATGGCTACACCTTC. Full variable domain (remainder filled in from reference TRBV18 and TRBJ1-2): NAGVMQNPRHLVRRRGQEARLRCSPMKGHSHVYWYRQLPEEGLKFMVYLQKENIIDESGMPKERFSAEFPKEGPSILRIQQVVRGDSAAYFCASSPPLGRNYGYTFGSGTRLTVV.